This TCR beta chain was captured in a study of shared clonotypes between healthy human individuals. This clone showed up just a few times. Naive CD8 cells, CD45RO-negative and positively selected for CCR7, excluded terminally differentiated effector memory CD45RA+ cells. Germline V gene sequence: CDR1 SGDLS, CDR2 YYNGEE. The V and J ends lost 3 bases and 4 bases respectively, with 14 bases between them. This CDR3 contains 15 residues. In the source study's methods: As immunoSEQ supplied junction-only sequences (without quality scores), filtering differed. Some clones are missing from TCRdb's copy, which holds only in-frame ones; the method was immunoSEQ multiplex PCR. V and J calls and clone size are those listed in that table; D and trimming were worked out from the DNA. The sample includes under 850,000 clones, 80% to 95% of them seen just once.

The chain uses TRBV9 and TRBJ1-5; D call uncertain. This clonotype was sampled from a man under 40 in good health. The specimen sequenced was naive CD8+ T cells sorted from blood. DNA for the CDR3: TGTGCCAGCAGCGCTTGGCCCCGCGGGAATCAGCCCCAGCATTTT. Amino acid sequence: CASSAWPRGNQPQHF. The whole variable domain, remainder taken from reference TRBV9 and TRBJ1-5, is DSGVTQTPKHLITATGQRVTLRCSPRSGDLSVYWYQQSLDQGLQFLIQYYNGEERAKGNILERFSAQQFPDLHSELNLSSLELGDSALYFCASSAWPRGNQPQHFGDGTRLSIL.